Detailed here is one TCR beta chain. Germline V gene sequence: CDR1 MNHNY, CDR2 SVGAGI (reference sequence). V was cut by 5 bases and J by 11 bases, with 10 bases left in between. The CDR3 spans 11 residues. The source of the sample is a study of blood T cell repertoires in COVID-19. Produced via immunoSEQ multiplex PCR; TCRdb's table is partial and in-frame only. Of around 70,000 clones detected, roughly 79% appear once; the ten largest clones hold under 25%. The rearrangement uses TRBV6-6 and TRBJ2-4; the D gene is possibly TRBD1 (6 bases). Sequencing input: peripheral blood. The TCR sequence derives from a man in his 70s with acute or convalescent COVID-19. In DNA form, the CDR3 reads TGTGCCAGCAGTGAACAGGGAGTTCAGTACTTC. It specifies CASSEQGVQYF.